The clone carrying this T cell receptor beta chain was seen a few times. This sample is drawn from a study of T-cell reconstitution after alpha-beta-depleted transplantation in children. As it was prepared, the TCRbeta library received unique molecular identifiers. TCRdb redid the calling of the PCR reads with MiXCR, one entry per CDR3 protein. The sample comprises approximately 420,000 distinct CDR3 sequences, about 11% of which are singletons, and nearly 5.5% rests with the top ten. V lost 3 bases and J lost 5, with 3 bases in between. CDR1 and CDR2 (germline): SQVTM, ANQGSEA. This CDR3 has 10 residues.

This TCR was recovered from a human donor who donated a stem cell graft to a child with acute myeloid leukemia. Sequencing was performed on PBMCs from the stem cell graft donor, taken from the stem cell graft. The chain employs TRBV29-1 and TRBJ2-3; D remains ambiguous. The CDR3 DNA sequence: TGCAGCGTTGAGCGAGATACGCAGTATTTT. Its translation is CSVERDTQYF.